This T cell receptor beta chain was identified during a study of T cell repertoires in cytomegalovirus infection. In the study overall: TCR beta signatures that were public indicated CMV infection and matching HLA type.

This clonotype was recorded a few times. TCRdb recomputed calls from the reads with MiXCR, one row per CDR3 protein. There are about 260,000 distinct CDR3 sequences in the sample; roughly 13% occur only once, and around 9% lies in the top ten. Between the trimmed V and J ends, which lost 3 bases and 6 bases, there was a span of 21 bases. Germline V gene data show CDR1 as KGHDR and CDR2 as SFDVKD. This CDR3 comprises 17 residues. The chain recombines TRBV24-1 with TRBJ2-3; D may be TRBD1 or TRBD2 (7 bases each). This TCR was sampled from a human donor in good health (CMV status not recorded). Some clones in this sample may be carry-over from other donors' samples. The sequenced sample consisted of PBMCs. The CDR3 is CATSDPPGGGESDTQYF. The CDR3 region has the DNA TGTGCCACCAGTGATCCGCCAGGGGGGGGCGAGTCTGATACGCAGTATTTT.